This T cell receptor (beta chain) was captured by sequencing in a study of blood T cell repertoires in COVID-19. Across the study: Acute and convalescent COVID-19 specimens originated in the United States, Italy and Spain. Sample material is recorded as cDNA or gDNA derived from T cells, B-cell-depleted T cells, or PBMCs.

In the original workflow: For nucleated cells, counts were estimated from reference gene primer amplification. Sequencing was performed with immunoSEQ multiplex PCR; in TCRdb, only in-frame clones are kept and a portion is missing. V and J calls and clone size are as listed in that table; D and trimming were resolved from the DNA. The sample lists approximately 530,000 clones; around nine tenths were seen once. Seattle participants joined during active infection and were tracked over time. Sequencing was performed on peripheral blood. The source of this sequence is a woman aged 45-60 years with COVID-19, enrolled during active disease.

The CDR3 here is CASSLRLGETGELFF. CDR3 in DNA: TGCGCCAGCAGCTTAAGACTAGGGGAAACCGGGGAGCTGTTTTTT. This sequence joins TRBV5-1 and TRBJ2-2; a weak D match, TRBD2 (6 bases). V was trimmed by 2 bases and J by 5 bases, leaving 13 bases between them. The CDR3 length is 15 residues. In germline, CDR1 is SGHRS, CDR2 YFSETQ.